These 25 T cell receptor beta chains came from one sample sequenced in a study of blood T cell repertoires in COVID-19. Only in-frame clones appear in the TCRdb table, and some are missing; sequencing was by immunoSEQ multiplex PCR. Among 250,000 to 350,000 clones listed, more than 75% were seen once. Specimen: peripheral blood. These receptors originate from a woman under 40 who had recovered from COVID-19.

The gene calls are TRBV2 and TRBJ2-1, with D perhaps matching TRBD1 (6 bases). Germline CDR1 is SNHLY and CDR2 is FYNNEI. V was pared by 6 bases and J by 2 bases, with 8 bases between. The CDR3 has 13 residues. The CDR3 loop reads CASSSGAYNEQFF. CDR3 nucleotide sequence: TGTGCCAGCAGCTCAGGGGCCTACAATGAGCAGTTCTTC. Looking up the rest from reference TRBV2 and TRBJ2-1 gives the full variable domain: EPEVTQTPSHQVTQMGQEVILRCVPISNHLYFYWYRQILGQKVEFLVSFYNNEISEKSEIFDDQFSVERPDGSNFTLKIRSTKLEDSAMYFCASSSGAYNEQFFGPGTRLTVL.

This chain joins TRBV4-1 and TRBJ2-5; TRBD2 agrees at 10 bases. V trimming: 8 bases; J trimming: 5 bases; junction bases outside the gene matches: 8. CDR1 is MGHRA, CDR2 YSYEKL, per germline. The CDR3 contains 14 residues. The CDR3 loop reads CASGTSDLVETQYF. For the CDR3, the DNA is TGCGCCAGCGGGACTAGCGATTTAGTGGAGACCCAGTACTTC.

V and J are TRBV19 and TRBJ1-2; D is uncertain. Germline-derived CDR1 and CDR2 are LNHDA and SQIVND (reference sequence). The CDR3 sequence is 13 residues long. V dropped 7 bases and J dropped 5 bases, with 14 bases sitting between them. CDR3 sequence (DNA): TGTGCCAGTACCCCCGGGAGAAAATATGGCTACACCTTC. It is translated as CASTPGRKYGYTF. Full variable domain (outside the CDR3, taken from reference TRBV19 and TRBJ1-2): DGGITQSPKYLFRKEGQNVTLSCEQNLNHDAMYWYRQDPGQGLRLIYYSQIVNDFQKGDIAEGYSVSREKKESFPLTVTSAQKNPTAFYLCASTPGRKYGYTFGSGTRLTVV.

The chain employs TRBV6-8 and TRBJ1-1, with D hard to call. The CDR3 is made up of 14 amino acids. The V gene lost 0 bases and the J gene lost 6 bases, with 11 bases spanning the gap. Germline CDR1 and CDR2: MNHGY and SAAAGT. CDR3 amino acids: CASSYSKADSEAFF. CDR3 in DNA: TGTGCCAGCAGTTACTCGAAAGCTGACTCTGAAGCTTTCTTT.

This clone was seen only a few times. The V and J genes are TRBV19 and TRBJ1-5; tentative D call: TRBD1 (5 bases). The CDR3 consists of 15 residues. Germline-derived CDR1 and CDR2 are LNHDA and SQIVND (reference sequence). The V gene lost 6 bases and the J gene lost 1 base, with 13 bases spanning the gap. The CDR3 nucleotides are TGTGCCAGTAGAAGGGGCAGTACAAGCAATCAGCCCCAGCATTTT. Protein: CASRRGSTSNQPQHF.

This clone showed up just once. The chain carries TRBV9 and TRBJ2-7; 10 bases align to TRBD2. The CDR3 has 14 amino acids. V trimming: 2 bases; J trimming: 3 bases; junction bases outside the gene matches: 2. CDR1 is SGDLS and CDR2 is YYNGEE in the germline V gene. The CDR3 DNA reads as TGTGCCAGCAGCGTTGGGACTAGCGACTACGAGCAGTACTTC. Encoded protein: CASSVGTSDYEQYF.

The V and J genes are TRBV5-4 and TRBJ2-5, with D perhaps TRBD1 (7 bases). V shed 4 bases and J shed 1 base, with 23 bases lying between them. Germline CDR1 SGHNT, CDR2 YYREEE (reference sequence). The CDR3 is 18 residues long. The CDR3 protein is CASSATGRSVFRQETQYF. DNA for the CDR3: TGTGCCAGCAGCGCGACAGGGAGGTCGGTGTTTCGCCAAGAGACCCAGTACTTC.

This rearrangement joins TRBV6-5 to TRBJ2-1; D not certain. This CDR3 contains 16 residues. V lost 2 bases, J lost 0 bases, and 11 bases lay in between. Germline CDR1 reads MNHEY; CDR2 reads SVGAGI. CDR3 DNA sequence: TGTGCCAGCAGTTACGTGATGAGGAGCTCCTACAATGAGCAGTTCTTC. It encodes CASSYVMRSSYNEQFF.

J is TRBJ2-1 and V is TRBV3-1 (or the pseudogene TRBV3-2); 8 nucleotides line up with TRBD1. The CDR3 length is 16 residues. Germline CDR1 reads LGHDT; CDR2 reads YNNKEL (reference sequence). After removal of 2 bases from V and 5 bases from J, the junction contained 8 bases not matched to a gene. As DNA, the CDR3 is TGTGCCAGCAGCCAATATCGGGACAGGCGGAACAATGAGCAGTTCTTC. It encodes CASSQYRDRRNNEQFF.

The V call is TRBV10-2, the J call TRBJ1-1, with D possibly being TRBD1 (5 bases). The CDR3 contains 16 residues. V lost 6 bases, J lost 1 base, and 18 bases lay in between. Germline values: CDR1 WSHSY, CDR2 SAAADI. The CDR3 is CASRVGGGLPNTEAFF. Written as DNA, the CDR3 is TGCGCCAGCAGGGTAGGCGGGGGTCTTCCGAACACTGAAGCTTTCTTT.

The V call is TRBV18, the J call TRBJ2-1; 13 nucleotides match TRBD2. Trimming removed 6 bases from V and 7 bases from J; junction bases left unmatched: 15. There are 18 residues in the CDR3. CDR1 and CDR2 from the germline V gene are KGHSH and LQKENI. The CDR3 loop is CASSHEPRGTSGTNEQFF. CDR3 sequence (DNA): TGTGCCAGCTCTCATGAACCCCGCGGGACTAGCGGGACAAATGAGCAGTTCTTC.

The rearrangement links TRBV12-5 to TRBJ2-7; a possible D gene is TRBD1 (5 bases). The CDR3 length is 13 residues. Germline CDR1 LGHNT, CDR2 FRNRAP. Trimming took off 5 bases at V and 4 bases at J, with 12 bases between the two ends. CDR3 nucleotide sequence: TGTGCTAGTGGTCTTTCGCAGGGTTACGAGCAGTACTTC. Translation: CASGLSQGYEQYF.

The chain is built from TRBV15 and TRBJ1-3, with a weak D call TRBD1 (6 bases). This CDR3 contains 13 residues. The germline V and J ends were trimmed by 0 bases and 8 bases, with 8 bases remaining between them. Germline values: CDR1 LNHNV, CDR2 YYDKDF (reference sequence). CDR3 sequence (DNA): TGTGCCACCAGCAGAGATGAGGGGGACACCATATATTTT. Translated: CATSRDEGDTIYF.

This chain links TRBV28 with TRBJ1-1; 7 positions match TRBD1. CDR1 and CDR2 from the germline V gene are MDHEN and SYDVKM. J was trimmed by 1 base and V by 11 bases; bases with no gene match: 10. The CDR3 spans 14 residues. The CDR3 DNA sequence: TGTGCCGGGCGTACAGGGGTTGGGAACACTGAAGCTTTCTTT. This translates into CAGRTGVGNTEAFF.

The chain employs TRBV29-1 and TRBJ2-3; 8 bases match TRBD1. V shed 6 bases and J 1 base; nucleotides not matched to a gene: 6. Looked up from germline, CDR1 is SQVTM and CDR2 is ANQGSEA. There are 14 residues in the CDR3. The CDR3 DNA follows: TGCAGCGTAGACTCAGGGGGCGGCACAGATACGCAGTATTTT. Translated: CSVDSGGGTDTQYF.

This rearrangement joins TRBV6-4 to TRBJ2-1, with 9 positions matching TRBD2. CDR3 size: 15 residues. Germline values: CDR1 MRHNA, CDR2 SNTAGT. V shed 2 bases and J 5 bases; nucleotides not matched to a gene: 4. CDR3 residues: CASSDRAGGHNEQFF. CDR3 nucleotide sequence: TGTGCCAGCAGTGACCGAGCGGGAGGACACAATGAGCAGTTCTTC.

J is TRBJ1-1 and V is TRBV2, with 7 positions matching TRBD1. The CDR3 totals 15 residues. Per the germline V gene, CDR1 is SNHLY and CDR2 is FYNNEI. Germline trimming cut 4 bases from V and 1 base from J; bases unmatched to any gene: 6. The CDR3 reads CASSVYGTANTEAFF. Written as DNA, the CDR3 is TGTGCCAGCAGTGTTTATGGGACAGCGAACACTGAAGCTTTCTTT.

V usage is TRBV25-1 and J usage is TRBJ1-1; D gene uncertain. Trimming left V 4 bases short and J 5 bases short, with 17 bases between. The CDR3 is made up of 15 amino acids. Germline lookup yields CDR1 MGHDK and CDR2 SYGVNS. Here the CDR3 reads CASSAIAGMETEAFF. The CDR3 bases are TGTGCCAGCAGTGCCATCGCGGGGATGGAAACTGAAGCTTTCTTT.

The CDR3 reads CATSDGTSYEQYF. CDR3 coding DNA: TGTGCCACCAGTGACGGGACATCCTACGAGCAGTACTTC. This chain links TRBV24-1 with TRBJ2-7; weak D call: TRBD1 (6 bases). Trimming pared 4 bases from V and 1 base from J, leaving 7 bases between. CDR3 length equals 13 residues. Germline-derived CDR1 and CDR2 are KGHDR and SFDVKD.

The chain recombines TRBV27 with TRBJ2-5; tentative D call: TRBD2 (6 bases). The V end lost 5 bases, the J end lost 1 base, and 11 bases lay between the germline ends. Germline CDR1 reads MNHEY; CDR2 reads SMNVEV (reference sequence). The CDR3 length is 14 residues. This CDR3 is CASSPGSPQETQYF. CDR3 DNA: TGTGCCAGCAGTCCCGGGAGCCCCCAAGAGACCCAGTACTTC.

The rearrangement uses TRBV4-1 and TRBJ1-1; D remains ambiguous. The germline gives CDR1 MGHRA, CDR2 YSYEKL. Trimming removed 3 bases at V and 0 bases at J, with 14 bases between. The length of the CDR3 is 16 residues. The CDR3 loop reads CASSHTTSSVNTEAFF. The CDR3 DNA reads TGCGCCAGCAGCCATACTACCTCTTCAGTGAACACTGAAGCTTTCTTT.

The chain carries TRBV5-1 and TRBJ2-5; the match to TRBD1 covers 8 bases. The germline gives CDR1 SGHRS, CDR2 YFSETQ. The V segment lost 4 bases and the J segment 5 bases; nucleotides outside the gene matches: 13. The CDR3 sequence is 16 residues long. The CDR3 sequence is CASSPGGQAGGETQYF. CDR3 in DNA: TGCGCCAGCAGCCCTGGGGGACAGGCCGGTGGGGAGACCCAGTACTTC.

CDR3 DNA sequence: TGTGCCAGCAGTTGGAACTTTGCAGGACAGTCCTCCTACGAGCAGTACTTC. This codes for CASSWNFAGQSSYEQYF. The rearrangement links TRBV27 to TRBJ2-7; possible D gene TRBD1, 6 bases. The CDR3 is 17 amino acids. Germline CDR1 and CDR2: MNHEY and SMNVEV (reference sequence). Deletions cut 4 bases from V and 0 bases from J, with 19 bases between.

The chain uses TRBV5-4 and TRBJ2-2, with 8 bases lining up with TRBD1. In germline, CDR1 is SGHNT, CDR2 YYREEE (reference sequence). J was trimmed by 6 bases and V by 4 bases; bases with no gene match: 5. The CDR3 sequence is 14 residues long. The CDR3 coding sequence is TGTGCCAGCAGCCCTATACAGGGGGCCGGGGAGCTGTTTTTT. Amino acid sequence: CASSPIQGAGELFF.

The V gene is TRBV5-4, the J gene TRBJ2-5; maybe TRBD1 (6 bases). Germline V CDR1 and CDR2: SGHNT, YYREEE (reference sequence). The CDR3 consists of 15 residues. Trimming left V 0 bases short and J 5 bases short, with 14 bases between. The CDR3 region has the DNA TGTGCCAGCAGCTTGGGAGGGGGTTCTCTCGAGACCCAGTACTTC. This codes for CASSLGGGSLETQYF.